The entry below describes one TCR beta chain. Antigen unknown. J gave up 4 bases and V 4 bases, and 9 bases lay outside the gene matches. The CDR3 is made up of 18 amino acids. Looked up from germline, CDR1 is SGHTA and CDR2 is FQGNSA. The data derive from a study of T-cell memory formation after mild COVID-19. A single record per CDR3 protein comes from TCRdb applying MiXCR to the 5' RACE reads. This sample has about 290,000 distinct CDR3 sequences, with approximately 15% found just once. General study findings and limits: Second-wave clones with a day 37 peak had unconfirmed SARS-CoV-2 specificity. Some responding clones appeared in pre-infection memory, suggesting cross-reactive memory joined.

Sequenced input: PBMCs or a T cell subset sorted from them (not recorded which). The receptor's source is a man between 18 and 29 years old who had mild COVID-19 (a few samples of this study predate the infection). Cell type and time point are not known. V usage is TRBV7-2 and J usage is TRBJ2-3; 15 bases align to TRBD2. CDR3 amino acids: CASSSWTSGGAASDTQYF. In nucleotides, the CDR3 is TGTGCCAGCAGCTCCTGGACTAGCGGGGGGGCAGCATCAGATACGCAGTATTTT.